This T cell receptor beta chain appears in the sequencing data of a study of cytomegalovirus exposure and HLA in healthy donors. Here immunoSEQ multiplex PCR was the method, and the copy in TCRdb shows in-frame clones only, minus some. This sample yields 100,000 to 150,000 clones, of which approximately 89% are seen a single time; more than 1% belongs to the top ten. The donors belonged to the approximately 120-subject validation cohort, separate from the 666-subject first cohort. Germline V gene data show CDR1 as MGHRA and CDR2 as YSYEKL. Trimming pared 3 bases from V and 6 bases from J, leaving 12 bases between. The CDR3 contains 13 residues. Study-wide results and limits: Three of the chains that were CMV-associated were confirmed in vitro to be specific for CMV antigens.

A note on this clone: Antigen unknown.

The sequence was obtained from a woman aged 18-29 years in good health and CMV-seronegative. Sequencing used PBMCs. The chain is built from TRBV4-1 and TRBJ2-7; weak D call: TRBD1 (5 bases). This chain's CDR3 is CASSHPGSREQYF. The CDR3 region has the DNA TGCGCCAGCAGCCACCCAGGGTCTCGCGAGCAGTACTTC.